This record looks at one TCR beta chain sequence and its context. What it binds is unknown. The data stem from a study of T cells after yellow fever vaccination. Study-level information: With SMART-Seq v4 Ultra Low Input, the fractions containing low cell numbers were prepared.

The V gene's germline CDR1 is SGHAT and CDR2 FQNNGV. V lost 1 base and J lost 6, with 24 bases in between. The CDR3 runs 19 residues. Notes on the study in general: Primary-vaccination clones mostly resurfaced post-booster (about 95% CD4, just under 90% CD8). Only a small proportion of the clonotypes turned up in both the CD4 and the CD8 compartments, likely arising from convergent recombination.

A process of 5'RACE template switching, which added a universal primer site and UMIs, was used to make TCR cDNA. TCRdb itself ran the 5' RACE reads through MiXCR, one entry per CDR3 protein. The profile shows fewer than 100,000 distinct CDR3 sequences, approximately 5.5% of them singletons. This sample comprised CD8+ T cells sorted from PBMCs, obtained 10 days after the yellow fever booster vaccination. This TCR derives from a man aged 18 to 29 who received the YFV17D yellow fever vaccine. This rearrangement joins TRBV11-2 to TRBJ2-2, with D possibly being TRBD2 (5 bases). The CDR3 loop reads CASSLVISQEASGAGELFF. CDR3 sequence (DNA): TGTGCCAGCAGCTTAGTAATAAGTCAGGAGGCCAGCGGCGCCGGGGAGCTGTTTTTT.